This is a list of T cell receptor beta chains from one sample in a study of vaccination and CD4 T cells after COVID-19. These TCRs are of unknown antigen specificity. One entry per CDR3 protein, called by TCRdb with MiXCR from the PCR reads. The top ten clones hold around 9.2% of a sample with some 22,000 distinct CDR3 sequences, 30% to 45% of them seen once. This specimen was CD4+ T cells from blood, cultured in vitro, taken about 7 months after SARS-CoV-2 vaccination. The receptor set was obtained from a human donor who had recovered from COVID-19. CDR3s leave out the opening cysteine and the closing phenylalanine or tryptophan.

v_gene	CDR3aa
TRBV7-9	ASRPRGGQDYGYT
TRBV28	ASRDPGPSEQY
TRBV6-5	ASSSPGLTMNTEAF
TRBV5-6	ASSLWGQGDEQY
TRBV11-3	ASSKRTSVGETQY
TRBV20-1	SARGQPPQNTEAF
TRBV6-5	ASSYSRFQTSYEQY
TRBV7-6	ASSLSVPTRETQY
TRBV10-3	AITSSGSLDTQY
TRBV6-5	ASSYSGWNNEQF
TRBV5-1	ASSYQEDANEQF
TRBV20-1	SARYGGRRETQY
TRBV7-8	ASSSHGVYYGYT
TRBV20-1	SPGQGSNTEAF
TRBV7-9	ASSIRSSGGNTQY
TRBV28	ASSFGTGGIYSNQPQH
TRBV2	ASSDGLVRETQY
TRBV10-3	AISEPGAAYT
TRBV20-1	SANLAGNEETQY
TRBV7-9	ASSPYTANYGYT
TRBV7-9	ASSRGQIEAF
TRBV28	ASSLGTYSTDTQY
TRBV20-1	SATNRGKETQY
TRBV19	ASRTRLGTDTQY
TRBV20-1	SARDPLTGASTDTQY
TRBV7-3	ASSTTSGSDTQY
TRBV19	ASSQGQETQY
TRBV4-2	ASSRGLASNEQF
TRBV19	ASRNSFGYT
TRBV28	ASSEALKSNQPQH
TRBV20-1	SARDSGGGGQPRH
TRBV4-2	ASSQESVGRETQY
TRBV6-1	ASSRQGAGEAF
TRBV15	ATSATSVGHEQY
TRBV7-2	ASSQSRGTRETQY
TRBV6-1	ASRGSGRRSYNEQF
TRBV6-1	ASRLLIAGGRYEQY
TRBV7-2	ASSSLGGGTGYNEQF
TRBV27	ASSFSSGRFRETQY
TRBV7-2	ASRPGQASSEQY
TRBV4-1	ASSQDRDYGYT
TRBV20-1	SAGSTSRSSYEQY
TRBV20-1	SAREHRDEQY
TRBV7-7	ASSPDSLGEQY
TRBV11-1	ASSSRDSAYEQY
TRBV28	ASSIAGGKINEQF
TRBV4-2	ASSQDWTSSADTQY
TRBV20-1	SAHPTSGRYFGEQF
TRBV15	ATSRDLGQSYEQY
TRBV20-1	RVLDADTQY
TRBV5-4	ASRDRVTNTEAF
TRBV7-8	ASSLAWGSGANVLT
TRBV7-2	ASSLNRNEQY
TRBV5-6	ASTRLVPYEQY
TRBV20-1	SASILGADTQY
TRBV20-1	SAKGLAGGIDNEQF
TRBV7-3	ASSLGSAGVGEQF